Below are 15 T cell receptor beta chains sequenced from a single sample in a study of OX40 agonist ivuxolimab in advanced cancers. Assay: immunoSEQ multiplex PCR; the TCRdb copy retains only in-frame clones and omits some. The data contain under 90,000 clones, about 93% of them singletons. The sequencing here drew on CD4+ or CD8+ T cells sorted from blood, taken in a trial of the OX40 agonist ivuxolimab. These receptor sequences come from an adult with an advanced solid tumor such as melanoma, head and neck, liver or kidney cancer.

The chain carries TRBV28 and TRBJ2-1, with 9 nucleotides matching TRBD1. Per the germline V gene, CDR1 is MDHEN and CDR2 is SYDVKM. This CDR3 has 15 amino acids. After removal of 5 bases from V and 5 bases from J, the junction contained 7 bases not matched to a gene. The CDR3 sequence: CASSTGGSGHNEQFF. The CDR3 nucleotides read TGTGCCAGCAGTACAGGGGGCTCAGGACACAATGAGCAGTTCTTC.

This clone was seen just once. The chain combines TRBV5-1 with TRBJ2-1; no reliable D call. CDR1 is SGHRS and CDR2 is YFSETQ in the germline V gene. The CDR3 is 10 amino acids. CDR3 sequence (DNA): TGCGCTGAGCCGCAGGCCCTGGAGTTCTTC. The encoded protein is CAEPQALEFF.

This chain's CDR3 is CASRGTSGPHRQFF. CDR3 coding DNA: TGCGCCAGCAGAGGGACTAGCGGTCCTCACCGGCAGTTCTTC. This chain joins TRBV5-1 and TRBJ2-1, with TRBD2 identical over 11 bases. Trimming cost V 5 bases and J 12 bases; bases outside gene matches: 10. In germline, CDR1 is SGHRS, CDR2 YFSETQ. The CDR3 extends over 14 amino acids. Together with reference TRBV5-1 and TRBJ2-1, the CDR3 gives the full variable domain: KAGVTQTPRYLIKTRGQQVTLSCSPISGHRSVSWYQQTPGQGLQFLFEYFSETQRNKGNFPGRFSGRQFSNSRSEMNVSTLELGDSALYLCASRGTSGPHRQFFGPGTRLTVL.

This sequence joins TRBV27 and TRBJ1-2; 10 bases line up with TRBD1. J lost 7 bases, V lost 6 bases, and 14 bases had no gene match. Germline-derived CDR1 and CDR2 are MNHEY and SMNVEV (reference sequence). This CDR3 is built from 16 residues. DNA of the CDR3: TGTGCCAGCAGCATAGTCGGGACAGGGGTATTTTTTGGCTACACCTTC. This translates into CASSIVGTGVFFGYTF.

The chain carries TRBV9 and TRBJ2-5; no clear D gene. CDR1 and CDR2 (germline): SGDLS, YYNGEE. CDR3 length: 14 residues. V lost 0 bases and J lost 0, with 6 bases in between. Here the CDR3 reads CASSVVGNQETQYF. CDR3 in DNA: TGTGCCAGCAGCGTAGTAGGGAACCAAGAGACCCAGTACTTC.

The chain links TRBV5-8 to TRBJ1-1; D not certain. This CDR3 has 14 amino acids. The V gene lost 0 bases and the J gene lost 5 bases, with 11 bases spanning the gap. Germline V CDR1 and CDR2: SGHTS, YDEGEE. In nucleotides, the CDR3 is TGTGCCAGCAGCTTGGAAGCAGGTTGGACTGAAGCTTTCTTT. Translating gives CASSLEAGWTEAFF.

A single count supports this clone. This chain connects TRBV27 to TRBJ2-3, with TRBD2 matching over 11 bases. CDR1 and CDR2 (germline): MNHEY, SMNVEV (reference sequence). With V trimmed by 0 bases and J by 1 base, 6 bases remained unmatched. The CDR3 contains 18 residues. CDR3 amino acids: CASSLSSGGAGGTDTQYF. The CDR3 DNA sequence: TGTGCCAGCAGTTTATCTAGCGGGGGGGCGGGAGGCACAGATACGCAGTATTTT.

The rearrangement joins TRBV5-1 to TRBJ2-5; 10 nucleotides align to TRBD2. From germline, CDR1 is SGHRS and CDR2 YFSETQ. With 7 bases clipped from V and 5 bases from J, the junction kept 8 bases outside the gene matches. CDR3 length: 14 residues. CDR3 protein: CASSSLAGVETQYF. The CDR3 nucleotides are TGCGCCAGCTCTAGTCTAGCGGGGGTGGAGACCCAGTACTTC. Full variable domain (remainder filled in from reference TRBV5-1 and TRBJ2-5): KAGVTQTPRYLIKTRGQQVTLSCSPISGHRSVSWYQQTPGQGLQFLFEYFSETQRNKGNFPGRFSGRQFSNSRSEMNVSTLELGDSALYLCASSSLAGVETQYFGPGTRLLVL.

This chain connects TRBV5-1 to TRBJ2-3; 7 bases align to TRBD2. There are 16 residues in the CDR3. Germline loops: CDR1 SGHRS, CDR2 YFSETQ. J lost 7 bases, V lost 4 bases, and 15 bases had no gene match. The DNA for the CDR3 is TGCGCCAGCAGCACGGCGGGAGTCGGGCACATGAATACGCAGTATTTT. This sequence encodes CASSTAGVGHMNTQYF.

This clone was recorded once. The rearrangement uses TRBV5-1 and TRBJ2-5, with D possibly matching TRBD2 (6 bases). CDR1 is SGHRS, CDR2 YFSETQ, per germline. The germline V and J ends were trimmed by 4 bases and 2 bases, with 15 bases remaining between them. The CDR3 loop spans 15 amino acids. CDR3 protein: CASSGDSTTQETQYF. CDR3 bases: TGCGCCAGCAGCGGGGACTCGACGACTCAAGAGACCCAGTACTTC.

The rearrangement joins TRBV18 to TRBJ1-1, with D perhaps matching TRBD1 (5 bases). CDR1 KGHSH and CDR2 LQKENI come from the germline V gene. The length of the CDR3 is 17 residues. Trimming took 6 bases from V and 2 from J, leaving 22 bases between them. The CDR3 protein is CASSPRGRAGINTEAFF. CDR3 nucleotide sequence: TGTGCCAGCTCCCCCCGCGGGCGGGCAGGGATTAACACTGAAGCTTTCTTT.

The chain has TRBV6-5 and TRBJ2-1, with TRBD1 as a possible D gene (5 bases). Germline CDR1 reads MNHEY; CDR2 reads SVGAGI. This CDR3 spans 13 amino acids. The V and J ends lost 5 bases and 9 bases respectively, with 14 bases between them. The CDR3 loop reads CASSTRVDGEQFF. CDR3 in DNA: TGTGCCAGCAGTACCAGGGTGGACGGTGAGCAGTTCTTC.

This chain connects TRBV5-5 to TRBJ2-7; D may match TRBD1 or TRBD2 (5 bases each). Germline CDR1 reads SGHKS; CDR2 reads YYEKEE (reference sequence). The CDR3 is made up of 14 amino acids. Trimming took off 8 bases at V and 0 bases at J, with 15 bases between the two ends. CDR3 bases: TGTGCCAGTGAAGATCCGAGGGGCTCCTACGAGCAGTACTTC. This gives the protein CASEDPRGSYEQYF.

In its sample, this clone was seen once. This rearrangement joins TRBV6-5 to TRBJ2-7, with a weak D call TRBD1 (6 bases). V was trimmed by 6 bases and J by 0 bases, leaving 15 bases between them. Germline V lookup: CDR1 MNHEY, CDR2 SVGAGI. The CDR3 sequence is 15 residues long. The CDR3 DNA sequence: TGTGCCAGCAGCTCAGGACAGAGCAGCTCCTACGAGCAGTACTTC. Translation: CASSSGQSSSYEQYF.

In its sample, this clone was seen a few times. The V and J genes are TRBV5-4 and TRBJ1-1; no definite D call. This CDR3 contains 14 residues. The V end lost 0 bases, the J end lost 7 bases, and 13 bases lay between the germline ends. Germline values: CDR1 SGHNT, CDR2 YYREEE (reference sequence). CDR3 loop: CASSLDSLPHEAFF. In nucleotides, the CDR3 is TGTGCCAGCAGCTTGGACAGTCTTCCCCATGAAGCTTTCTTT.